This T cell receptor (beta chain) was captured in a study of cytomegalovirus exposure and HLA in healthy donors (dated by TCRdb to about 2017). Broadly, across the study: In an earlier analysis of some 610 of the donors, 250 to 350 Gb of sequence data and 100 million or so unique TCR beta sequences from 180 million or so T cells were reported. Among the roughly 400 genotyped donors, under 90% belonged to the genetic ancestry cluster associated with self-reported Caucasian donors. An earlier analysis of 587 of the donors applied high-throughput TCR beta sequencing to assess whether each TCR beta V gene segment acted as functional or pseudogenic. The number of typed donors differed by locus: about 620-630 for A, B, C, DRB1 and DQB1; about 520 for DQA1; approximately 610 for DPA1; and about 450 for DPB1. In the later analysis, no new phenotypic data were used to find candidate immune exposures; instead, reliance was placed on TCR beta sequences and their occurrence across donors. To predict cytomegalovirus infection status, the study combined high-throughput TCR immunosequencing, statistical association of individual TCRs with disease status, and machine learning. About 300 gigabases of sequencing data and approximately 84 million unique TCR sequences were included in an early release covering under 650 HLA-typed donors. HLA typing covered class I and class II loci at four-digit resolution. Donor age, sex, ethnicity and CMV serostatus were collected together with the repertoire data. Across some 400 genotyped donors of the cohort, an average of roughly 250,000 unique TCR beta nucleotide sequences per donor were sequenced, and approximately 17% of those sequences were non-productive. Every discovery cohort repertoire had been produced on one sequencing platform. A separate validation cohort of roughly 130 different subjects was used in addition to the approximately 610-subject first cohort. The study aimed to test whether signatures of past pathogen exposure could be identified by cataloging public T cell receptors. About five DR-DQ haplotypes were treated as single units for association and clustering because of strong linkage in the cohort. In a later analysis, previously published TCR beta repertoires from several hundred donors were re-analyzed and high-resolution HLA genotyping was added so that TCR occurrence patterns could be studied. Using immunosequencing, the study profiled T cell repertoires from 640 or so subjects and related those repertoires to cytomegalovirus serostatus. A later genetic analysis used genome-wide SNP genotypes for 398 of the 666 donors, treating that subset as a discovery cohort.

Sequences SGHTA (CDR1) and FQGTGA (CDR2) are obtained from the germline V gene. The CDR3 starts with the cysteine, ends with the phenylalanine, and has 11 residues. Solely the CDR3 DNA is kept, with 33 bases framed from the first base. A note on this clone: Its antigen remains unidentified. At one end the junction does not follow the germline gene, possibly because of a read error.

Library preparation used the immunoSEQ multiplex PCR assay. For the multiplex PCR, a mixture combining 60 forward primers for TCR Vbeta segments and 13 reverse primers for TCR Jbeta segments was used. The CDR3 region of rearranged TCR beta genes was amplified from genomic DNA with a multiplex PCR assay. Amplified TCR beta libraries were sequenced as 87-base-pair reads on the Illumina HiSeq System. In the source study's methods: A later analysis counted about 80 million unique TCR beta chains across the 500 to 850 repertoires, and roughly 10 million of these chains were shared by at least two donors. To remove PCR and sequencing errors, raw reads were error-corrected and collapsed into unique sequences using a nearest-neighbor algorithm that merged closely related sequences. V, D and J gene segments were assigned by aligning CDR3 sequences to IMGT reference sequences. Each retained sequence needed at least a six-nucleotide match to both a V gene segment and a J gene segment. Rearrangements were classified as productive when the CDR3 lacked stop codons and remained in frame with V and J, and all other rearrangements were classified as non-productive. CDR3 was defined by IMGT convention, running from the second conserved V-encoded cysteine to the conserved J-encoded phenylalanine. In an earlier analysis of approximately 590 of the donors, sequences lacking an unambiguous match to a single V gene segment were excluded. An earlier analysis of around 600 of the donors classified V segments as functional when productive rearrangements were above 56.7% and as segregating when the standard deviation between donors was above 5%. To diagnose cytomegalovirus status from the catalog of TCR beta chain sequences, a statistical classification framework was built. A later analysis assigned V and J genes by comparing TCR nucleotide sequences with IMGT/GENE-DB human TR gene sequences. A later analysis assigned CDR3 sequences and most-parsimonious VDJ recombination scenarios with the TCRdist pipeline. In a later analysis, each TCR beta chain was defined by its CDR3 amino acid sequence together with its V-gene family, and reads without a unique V-gene family were excluded. A later analysis removed 592 highly shared, low-generation-probability nucleotide sequences to deal with suspected cross-contamination and a sequencing artifact. In a later analysis, a clonal expansion index for each public chain was calculated from normalized within-repertoire ranks of inferred template counts. In a later analysis, generation probabilities were computed using a VDJ recombination model fitted to out-of-frame rearrangements, and the results were checked against IGoR. A later analysis scored TCR-TCR, TCR-HLA and TCR-CMV co-occurrence with hypergeometric tests, applying a repertoire-size bias correction to TCR pairs. In a later analysis, false discovery rates were estimated by permuting HLA or CMV assignments 20 times. In a later analysis, co-occurring TCRs were grouped using DBSCAN, and TCRdist sequence similarity was added for clustering within HLA-allele-positive subsets. Repertoires with fewer than 30,000 or more than 120,000 public chains, plus five repertoires with anomalous nucleotide sharing, were excluded from co-occurrence clustering. What TCRdb holds here is the immuneACCESS table cut down to in-frame rearrangements. Part of the clones is not present; checked against another copy, under half of the missing clones reflect an unresolved V gene, and the others are unexplained. Clonal size and the V and J genes are those of that table, whereas D and trimming came from the DNA. The sample contains approximately 150,000 clones, around 86% of them found a single time. The ten largest clones take up about 4% of the sample.

General findings and caveats noted by the study authors: Because counts were too low, 15 to 20 rarely observed V segments, including chromosome 9 orphons, were excluded from the earlier analysis of 587 of the donors. It was suggested by the authors that the approach could potentially be generalized to other disease states and immunological phenotypes. In a later genetic analysis, a missense DCLRE1C variant was associated with V-gene and J-gene trimming of TCR beta chains, and the association was replicated in an independent cohort. Compared with equally common non-associated chains, HLA-associated TCR beta chains in a later analysis were more clonally expanded and had lower generation probabilities. A later analysis associated about 17,000 TCR beta sequences with specific HLA alleles at a false discovery rate of 0.05. A group of highly shared sequence variants was considered likely to be a technical artifact of the sequencing pipeline. When HLA alleles, especially DR and DQ, strongly co-occurred, TCR associations were difficult to assign to individual alleles. The classifier was reported to diagnose cytomegalovirus status with high specificity and sensitivity in both the original and validation cohorts. A further reported finding was that TCR beta sequences accurately predicted the HLA-A and HLA-B alleles for most subjects in the first cohort. Several of the top co-occurrence clusters appeared to be linked to parvovirus B19, influenza, CMV and Epstein-Barr virus, according to a later analysis. In vitro tests confirmed that a few of the cytomegalovirus-associated TCR beta chains recognize cytomegalovirus antigens. According to a later analysis, TCR association rates differed among HLA loci, with DRB1 alleles showing the most associated TCRs and HLA-C alleles showing the fewest. In the study, 150 to 200 TCR beta chains were listed as associated with cytomegalovirus. In a later genetic analysis, fewer N-insertions in productive TCRs were reported among donors in an Asian-associated ancestry cluster than the approximately 630-donor mean. Sequencing depth was assumed to be roughly uniform across donors in the presence/absence analyses, though that assumption may not hold. Most CMV-associated TCR beta chains appeared to be HLA-restricted in a later analysis, and the HLA associations seemed to be driven largely by CMV exposure. HLA typing was unavailable for some donors at each locus, so association tests used only the typed subset. The cohort was sequenced for TCR beta chains only, and without alpha or paired-chain data the features that could be detected were limited. Across donors, most TCR sequences were observed very rarely, whereas some public TCRs were present in many individuals. Correlated functional status among segregating V segments might be attributable to linkage disequilibrium, but an unknown experimental factor could not be ruled out. Because the 87-base-pair reads could not distinguish some IMGT-functional V segments, including TRBV6-2 and TRBV6-3, those segments were excluded. For the cohort, immune exposure information was limited to CMV serostatus. In an earlier analysis of around 600 of the donors, most TCR beta V segments were observed in productive rearrangements about 87% or about 30% of the time, broadly matching IMGT annotations.

The cohort was made up of approximately 670 healthy bone marrow donors. All cohort members were sampled while nominally healthy, although unrecorded immune exposures were likely present. The donor tested CMV seropositive and was one of the 289 seropositive cohort members. Each donor provided a peripheral blood sample, and peripheral blood mononuclear cells were used for TCR beta sequencing. Genomic DNA extraction from the blood cell samples was performed with the Qiagen DNeasy Blood Extraction Kit. The sequenced sample was PBMCs. This chain is built from TRBV7-3 and TRBJ2-1; TRBD1 matches 7 bases in the middle. The clonotype comes from a man aged 50 to 59 in good health and CMV-seropositive. The DNA sequence is as follows: TGTGTCAGCAGCGCCAGGGGGGAGCAGTTCTTC. Its protein is CVSSARGEQFF. Extended through the reference TRBV7-3 and TRBJ2-1 proteins, this CDR3 yields the full variable domain: GAGVSQTPSNKVTEKGKYVELRCDPISGHTALYWYRQSLGQGPEFLIYFQGTGAADDSGLPNDRFFAVRPEGSVSTLKIQRTERGDSAVYLCVSSARGEQFFGPGTRLTVL.